In its sample, the clone carrying this TCR beta chain was seen a few times. The data were obtained in a study of blood T cell repertoires in COVID-19. The data were produced by immunoSEQ multiplex PCR, yet TCRdb's version contains in-frame clones alone and is incomplete. The sample lists about 150,000 clones; roughly nine tenths were seen once. The sequenced sample consisted of peripheral blood. This clonotype originated in a woman aged 40 to 50 with acute or convalescent COVID-19.

The CDR3 DNA reads TGTGCCAGCAGAACGTCGAGCGCGACCCAGTACTTC. Translated, it gives CASRTSSATQYF. The chain joins TRBV5-8 to TRBJ2-5; D not certain. This CDR3 has 12 amino acids. The germline CDR1 and CDR2 sequences are SGHTS and YDEGEE. V gave up 5 bases and J gave up 7 bases, with 12 bases separating them.